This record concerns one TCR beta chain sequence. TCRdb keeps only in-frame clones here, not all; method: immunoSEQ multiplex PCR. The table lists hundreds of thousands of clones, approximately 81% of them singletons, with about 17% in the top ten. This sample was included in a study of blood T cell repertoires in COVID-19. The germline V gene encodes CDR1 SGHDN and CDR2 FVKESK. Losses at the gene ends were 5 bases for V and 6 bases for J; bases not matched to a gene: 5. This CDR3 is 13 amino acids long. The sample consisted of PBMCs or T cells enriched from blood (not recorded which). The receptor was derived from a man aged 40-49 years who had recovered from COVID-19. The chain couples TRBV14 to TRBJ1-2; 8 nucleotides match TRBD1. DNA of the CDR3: TGTGCCAGCAGCGTACAGGGGGGCGATGGCTACACCTTC. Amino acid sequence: CASSVQGGDGYTF.